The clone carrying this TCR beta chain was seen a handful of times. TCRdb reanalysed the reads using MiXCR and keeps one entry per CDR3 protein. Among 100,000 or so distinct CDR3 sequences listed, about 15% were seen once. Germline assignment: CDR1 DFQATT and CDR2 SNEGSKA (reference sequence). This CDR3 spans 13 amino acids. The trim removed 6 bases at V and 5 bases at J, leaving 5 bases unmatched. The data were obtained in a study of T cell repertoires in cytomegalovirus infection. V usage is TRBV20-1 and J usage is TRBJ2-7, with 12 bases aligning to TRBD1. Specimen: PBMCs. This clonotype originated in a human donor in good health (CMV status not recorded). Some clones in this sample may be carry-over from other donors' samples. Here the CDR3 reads CSAPGQGANEQYF. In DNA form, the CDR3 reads TGCAGTGCCCCGGGACAGGGGGCAAACGAGCAGTACTTC.